Below, one T cell receptor beta chain is given with its context. The data stem from a study of shared clonotypes between healthy human individuals. Repertoires were generated with immunoSEQ multiplex PCR, while TCRdb's copy carries only in-frame clones and drops some. Of under 2,000,000 clones listed, 85% to 95% are singletons. Only CD45RO-negative cells positively selected for CCR7 counted as naive CD8 cells, so terminally differentiated effector memory CD45RA+ cells were excluded. V lost 2 bases to trimming and J lost 2 bases; unmatched junction nucleotides: 7. Per the germline V gene, CDR1 is SGHNT and CDR2 is YYREEE (reference sequence). The CDR3 consists of 16 residues.

The clonotype originates from a man aged 18 to 29 in good health. The sample consisted of naive CD8+ T cells sorted from blood. The chain employs TRBV5-4 and TRBJ1-3, with 7 bases identical to TRBD1. CDR3 residues: CASSFDRAVPGNTIYF. The CDR3 coding sequence is TGTGCCAGCAGCTTCGACAGGGCCGTACCTGGAAACACCATATATTTT.